The 27 T cell receptor beta chains presented below share a single source sample, sequenced in a study of T cells after yellow fever vaccination. TCRdb redid the calling of the 5' RACE reads with MiXCR, one entry per CDR3 protein. Among approximately 580,000 distinct CDR3 sequences listed, less than 20% were seen once. The material was PBMCs, obtained 5 to 6 days after the first yellow fever vaccination. The receptors here all came from a man aged 18 to 29 who received the YFV17D yellow fever vaccine.

The chain carries TRBV9 and TRBJ1-1; D not certain. Germline V gene data show CDR1 as SGDLS and CDR2 as YYNGEE. The CDR3 is 14 amino acids. V was cut by 0 bases and J by 0 bases, with 6 bases left in between. CDR3 DNA sequence: TGTGCCAGCAGCGTAGTGGAGATGAACACTGAAGCTTTCTTT. This codes for CASSVVEMNTEAFF.

This chain connects TRBV20-1 to TRBJ1-5; D may be TRBD1 (5 bases). V was shortened by 6 bases and J by 5 bases, with 23 bases between the two germline ends. The CDR3 spans 16 residues. The V gene's germline CDR1 is DFQATT and CDR2 SNEGSKA (reference sequence). CDR3 bases: TGCAGTGCGACGGGGCTTGGAGGGTGGGTTCATCAGCCCCAGCATTTT. Protein product: CSATGLGGWVHQPQHF.

The chain is built from TRBV24-1 and TRBJ2-1; D not certain. CDR1 and CDR2 (germline): KGHDR, SFDVKD. V lost 0 bases, J lost 7 bases, and 6 bases lay in between. This CDR3 has 13 residues. CDR3 sequence reads: CATSDLWENEQFF. The DNA of the CDR3 is TGTGCCACCAGTGATTTGTGGGAAAATGAGCAGTTCTTC.

This clonotype has only a few counts. The CDR3: CASSEGGGSSYGYTF. In DNA form, the CDR3 reads TGTGCCAGCAGCGAGGGGGGAGGGTCCTCCTATGGCTACACCTTC. The chain employs TRBV9 and TRBJ1-2, with D possibly TRBD1 on 6 matching bases. The CDR3 length is 15 residues. V was pared by 3 bases and J by 4 bases, with 16 bases between. Germline V CDR1 and CDR2: SGDLS, YYNGEE.

This clonotype was counted ten times or more. The rearrangement links TRBV4-1 to TRBJ1-1, with a tentative D call TRBD1 (6 bases). V was cut by 1 base and J by 6 bases, with 12 bases left in between. There are 14 residues in the CDR3. Germline V gives CDR1 MGHRA, CDR2 YSYEKL. For the CDR3, the DNA is TGCGCCAGCAGCCAAGGATGGGGGGCGTCTGAAGCTTTCTTT. Translating gives CASSQGWGASEAFF.

This clonotype appeared a few times. This sequence joins TRBV27 and TRBJ2-5; perhaps TRBD2 as D (7 bases). The CDR3 is 18 residues long. Between the trimmed V and J ends, which lost 4 bases and 1 base, there was a span of 22 bases. Germline assignment: CDR1 MNHEY and CDR2 SMNVEV (reference sequence). CDR3 nucleotide sequence: TGTGCCAGCAGTTCCTACCGCGGGGAGGGGGTGATCCAAGAGACCCAGTACTTC. Its translation is CASSSYRGEGVIQETQYF.

The chain combines TRBV27 with TRBJ2-1, with D possibly being TRBD1 or TRBD2 (6 bases each). CDR1 and CDR2 (germline): MNHEY, SMNVEV (reference sequence). The CDR3 consists of 14 residues. The V gene lost 2 bases and the J gene lost 5 bases, with 10 bases spanning the gap. CDR3 DNA: TGTGCCAGCAGTTTAACGGGGGCTAACAATGAGCAGTTCTTC. This codes for CASSLTGANNEQFF.

The chain uses TRBV9 and TRBJ2-2, with D hard to call. Deletions cut 0 bases from V and 4 bases from J, with 10 bases between. Germline CDR1 reads SGDLS; CDR2 reads YYNGEE. CDR3 length: 15 amino acids. The chain's CDR3 is CASSVDSLSTGELFF. Written as DNA, the CDR3 is TGTGCCAGCAGCGTAGATTCCCTGAGCACCGGGGAGCTGTTTTTT.

This clonotype was found many times. The chain uses TRBV12-3 or TRBV12-4 and TRBJ1-2, with D unclear. This CDR3 contains 12 residues. The V end was cut by 2 bases, the J end by 5 bases, with 6 bases between. CDR3 nucleotide sequence: TGTGCCAGCAGTTTAACGGGTTATGGCTACACCTTC. It yields the protein CASSLTGYGYTF.

This clonotype was counted a few times. The rearrangement links TRBV20-1 to TRBJ2-2, with 7 bases aligning to TRBD1. The CDR3 contains 14 residues. Per germline, CDR1 DFQATT and CDR2 SNEGSKA (reference sequence). V was pared by 6 bases and J by 4 bases, with 8 bases of the junction left unmatched. The CDR3 coding sequence is TGCAGTGCCACGACAGGGCGAGGCACCGGGGAGCTGTTTTTT. As protein: CSATTGRGTGELFF.

The chain uses TRBV5-1 and TRBJ2-1; 10 nucleotides match TRBD1. The CDR3 is 16 amino acids. Germline V gives CDR1 SGHRS, CDR2 YFSETQ. V lost 4 bases to trimming and J lost 9 bases; unmatched junction nucleotides: 13. CDR3 nucleotide sequence: TGCGCCAGCAGCAAAAGCACGGGACAGGGGATTAGTGAGCAGTTCTTC. As protein: CASSKSTGQGISEQFF.

This clonotype was seen more than once but under ten times. V gene TRBV20-1 combines with J gene TRBJ1-6; perhaps TRBD1 as D (5 bases). Trimming removed 1 base at V and 5 bases at J, with 9 bases between. This CDR3 is 14 amino acids long. Germline V gene sequence: CDR1 DFQATT, CDR2 SNEGSKA (reference sequence). The CDR3 DNA reads as TGCAGTGCTAGAGCGTCAGGGAATAATTCACCCCTCCACTTT. This encodes CSARASGNNSPLHF.

This clonotype has just a few counts. The genes are TRBV20-1 and TRBJ1-2, with D possibly matching TRBD1 (5 bases). CDR1 and CDR2 from the germline V gene are DFQATT and SNEGSKA (reference sequence). The length of the CDR3 is 13 residues. Trimming shortened V by 6 bases and J by 0 bases, and 11 bases separated the two germline ends. CDR3 sequence: CSASGFSNYGYTF. CDR3 in DNA: TGCAGTGCCTCAGGGTTTTCTAACTATGGCTACACCTTC.

This sequence joins TRBV10-3 and TRBJ2-1; 13 positions agree with TRBD2. Looked up from germline, CDR1 is ENHRY and CDR2 is SYGVKD. Trimming cost V 0 bases and J 9 bases; bases outside gene matches: 11. CDR3 length equals 18 residues. The CDR3 DNA is TGTGCCATCAGTGAGTCGTTCGTGACTAGCGGGGGGATAGGTGAGCAGTTCTTC. Translating gives CAISESFVTSGGIGEQFF.

The chain combines TRBV11-3 with TRBJ2-1; possibly TRBD2 for D (5 bases). With 1 base removed from V and 5 bases from J, the gap between germline ends came to 12 bases. The germline gives CDR1 SGHNT, CDR2 YENEEA. The length of the CDR3 is 15 residues. The CDR3 DNA is TGTGCCAGCAGCTTAGTAGGGCGAGGGAACAATGAGCAGTTCTTC. Protein product: CASSLVGRGNNEQFF.

The gene calls are TRBV28 and TRBJ2-7; D uncertain. This CDR3 spans 14 amino acids. CDR1 and CDR2 (germline): MDHEN, SYDVKM. The ends were cut back, 0 bases at V and 6 bases at J, with 12 bases in the middle. DNA for the CDR3: TGTGCCAGCAGTTTATGGGACCAGGTCGCCGAGCAGTACGTC. Translating it yields CASSLWDQVAEQYV.

The CDR3 sequence is CASSPGGLNQPQHF. The CDR3 nucleotides are TGTGCCAGCAGCCCCGGGGGGCTAAATCAGCCCCAGCATTTT. This chain joins TRBV7-2 and TRBJ1-5; D might be TRBD1 (6 bases). This CDR3 comprises 14 residues. V lost 5 bases and J lost 4, with 12 bases in between. Per germline, CDR1 SGHTA and CDR2 FQGNSA.

The chain combines TRBV5-1 with TRBJ2-3; 9 bases are a match to TRBD2. V gave up 4 bases and J gave up 2 bases; unmatched junction bases: 8. The germline CDR1 and CDR2 sequences are SGHRS and YFSETQ. This CDR3 has 16 amino acids. Written as DNA, the CDR3 is TGCGCCAGCAGCCCCTTTGCTAGCGGGGTCACAGATACGCAGTATTTT. As protein: CASSPFASGVTDTQYF.

The rearrangement joins TRBV2 to TRBJ2-4; 7 bases map to TRBD1. J was trimmed by 1 base and V by 6 bases; bases with no gene match: 9. The CDR3 sequence is 16 residues long. Germline V gives CDR1 SNHLY, CDR2 FYNNEI. The CDR3 sequence: CASSDRAGNAKNIQYF. Written as DNA, the CDR3 is TGTGCCAGCAGCGACAGGGCTGGGAATGCCAAAAACATTCAGTACTTC.

This chain joins TRBV7-2 and TRBJ2-5, with a possible D match to TRBD2 (6 bases). This CDR3 contains 13 residues. The germline V and J ends were trimmed by 7 bases and 7 bases, with 16 bases remaining between them. Germline-derived CDR1 and CDR2 are SGHTA and FQGNSA. The CDR3 nucleotides are TGTGCCAGCACCCTGGAGGGGCTGGGGACCCAGTACTTC. This codes for CASTLEGLGTQYF.

This clonotype was counted between two and nine times. V and J are TRBV7-6 and TRBJ1-1, with 7 nucleotides matching TRBD1. The CDR3 covers 14 residues. Losses at the gene ends were 5 bases for V and 6 bases for J; bases not matched to a gene: 9. Germline V gene lookup returns CDR1 SGHVS and CDR2 FNYEAQ. CDR3 coding DNA: TGTGCCAGCAGCCAGGGGACAGCGGGGGCTGAAGCTTTCTTT. Its translation is CASSQGTAGAEAFF.

The rearrangement uses TRBV7-2 and TRBJ2-1, with D unresolved. The V gene lost 5 bases and the J gene lost 3 bases, with 14 bases spanning the gap. The length of the CDR3 is 15 residues. CDR1 and CDR2 from the germline V gene are SGHTA and FQGNSA. The CDR3 DNA sequence: TGTGCCAGCAGCGCCGACCGGGCGGTCTACAATGAGCAGTTCTTC. Its protein is CASSADRAVYNEQFF.

The chain recombines TRBV4-2 with TRBJ2-1; 7 nucleotides agree with TRBD2. Germline CDR1 LGHNA, CDR2 YNFKEQ. This CDR3 contains 16 residues. J gave up 6 bases and V 0 bases, and 8 bases lay outside the gene matches. CDR3 DNA sequence: TGTGCCAGCAGCCAAGAGGAAACCCTAGCGGCCAATGAGCAGTTCTTC. Encoded protein: CASSQEETLAANEQFF.

In its sample, this clonotype was seen a few times. The genes are TRBV5-5 and TRBJ1-2; D is ambiguous. Trimming took 6 bases from V and 0 from J, leaving 21 bases between them. This CDR3 has 17 residues. From germline, CDR1 is SGHKS and CDR2 YYEKEE (reference sequence). CDR3 nucleotide sequence: TGTGCCAGCACCTCTGCGCGCCAGAACTCCCCTAACTATGGCTACACCTTC. Residues: CASTSARQNSPNYGYTF.

This clonotype came up a few times. The chain couples TRBV29-1 to TRBJ2-1; 11 bases agree with TRBD2. In germline, CDR1 is SQVTM, CDR2 ANQGSEA. CDR3 length: 14 amino acids. V trimming: 4 bases; J trimming: 8 bases; junction bases outside the gene matches: 7. CDR3 DNA sequence: TGCAGCGTTGCCCTAGCGGGGGGATCCCATGAGCAGTTCTTC. It is translated as CSVALAGGSHEQFF.

The V and J genes are TRBV7-8 and TRBJ1-1; the D gene is possibly TRBD1 (5 bases). This CDR3 is built from 13 residues. V lost 4 bases and J 6 bases, leaving 12 bases between the germline ends. Per germline, CDR1 SGHVS and CDR2 FQNEAQ. The DNA of the CDR3 is TGTGCCAGCAGCTCGCCGGGGCTGGCTGAAGCTTTCTTT. Translation gives CASSSPGLAEAFF. The entire variable domain, with the rest obtained from reference TRBV7-8 and TRBJ1-1, is as follows: GAGVSQSPRYKVAKRGQDVALRCDPISGHVSLFWYQQALGQGPEFLTYFQNEAQLDKSGLPSDRFFAERPEGSVSTLKIQRTQQEDSAVYLCASSSPGLAEAFFGQGTRLTVV.

This clonotype was counted between two and nine times. V usage is TRBV6-6 and J usage is TRBJ2-3; D remains unclear. Trimming removed 6 bases at V and 2 bases at J, with 9 bases between. CDR1 is MNHNY, CDR2 SVGAGI, per germline (reference sequence). This CDR3 has 13 amino acids. The CDR3 spells CASRVRYTDTQYF. As DNA, the CDR3 is TGTGCCAGCAGGGTCAGATACACAGATACGCAGTATTTT.